The present entry profiles one T cell receptor (beta chain) with its context. Germline V gene lookup returns CDR1 SGHRS and CDR2 YFSETQ. The CDR3 has 16 amino acids. V lost 4 bases and J lost 3; bases outside the gene matches: 10. The data stem from a study of CD8 T cells in Susac syndrome. With random hexamers, reverse transcription was performed on roughly 0.5 to 1 ug of RNA. TCRdb redid the calling of the immunoSEQ multiplex PCR reads with MiXCR, one entry per CDR3 protein. This sample carries about 190,000 distinct CDR3 sequences, 85% to 95% of them seen once, and the ten largest clones take around 0.1%.

Material for sequencing was CD4+ T cells from PBMCs. This clonotype originated in a human donor in good health. The J gene is TRBJ1-2, the V gene TRBV5-1, with 9 positions matching TRBD1. DNA for the CDR3: TGCGCCAGCAGCCCCGCGGGGGACAGGGCAGACTATGGCTACACCTTC. Translation: CASSPAGDRADYGYTF.